A single sample is the source of the 25 T cell receptor beta chains below, sequenced in a study of blood T cell repertoires in COVID-19. Assay used: immunoSEQ multiplex PCR; TCRdb lists only in-frame clones, some missing. The data show about 48,000 clones, with approximately 80% seen just once and roughly three fifths held by the top ten. Specimen: peripheral blood. The receptors here all came from a man aged 65-85 years with acute or convalescent COVID-19.

The rearrangement links TRBV28 to TRBJ2-5; no reliable D call. The V gene's germline CDR1 is MDHEN and CDR2 SYDVKM. The CDR3 length is 15 residues. Trimming left V 6 bases short and J 6 bases short, with 20 bases between. The CDR3 sequence is CASRLPSAPRKTQYF. CDR3 coding DNA: TGTGCCAGCAGGCTCCCATCGGCCCCTAGGAAGACCCAGTACTTC.

V is TRBV7-9 and J is TRBJ1-5; perhaps TRBD1 as D (5 bases). The ends were cut back, 2 bases at V and 6 bases at J, with 8 bases in the middle. Germline CDR1 reads SEHNR; CDR2 reads FQNEAQ (reference sequence). The CDR3 is 13 residues long. The CDR3, as DNA: TGTGCCAGCAGCTTACAGGGAGGTCAGCCCCAGCATTTT. Protein: CASSLQGGQPQHF.

V gene TRBV28 combines with J gene TRBJ1-2; TRBD1 aligns across 7 bases. The CDR3 loop spans 15 amino acids. Trimming cost V 5 bases and J 4 bases; bases outside gene matches: 10. In germline, CDR1 is MDHEN, CDR2 SYDVKM. CDR3 protein: CASSPDRDVFYGYTF. CDR3 coding DNA: TGTGCCAGCAGTCCCGACAGGGATGTGTTCTATGGCTACACCTTC.

The gene calls are TRBV6-5 and TRBJ2-7, with 7 positions matching TRBD1. The CDR3 sequence is 14 residues long. The V and J ends lost 0 bases and 3 bases, in that order; junction bases with no gene match: 2. From germline, CDR1 is MNHEY and CDR2 SVGAGI. The CDR3 DNA reads as TGTGCCAGCAGTTACTCAGGGGGCTTCTACGAGCAGTACTTC. This sequence encodes CASSYSGGFYEQYF.

The rearrangement links TRBV4-2 to TRBJ1-1; the D gene is possibly TRBD1 (5 bases). The ends were cut back, 4 bases at V and 4 bases at J, with 13 bases in the middle. The V gene's germline CDR1 is LGHNA and CDR2 YNFKEQ. This CDR3 region has 14 residues. CDR3: CASSLAPRGTEAFF. Here the CDR3 DNA reads TGTGCCAGCAGCCTCGCCCCAAGGGGCACTGAAGCTTTCTTT.

This clone was counted a single time. This sample includes further DNA sequences coding for the same CDR3. The J gene is TRBJ2-3, the V gene TRBV12-5, with D possibly matching TRBD1 (5 bases). The germline gives CDR1 LGHNT, CDR2 FRNRAP. The CDR3 spans 12 residues. The ends were cut back, 4 bases at V and 6 bases at J, with 8 bases in the middle. The DNA for the CDR3 is TGTGCTAGTGGTTCCAGGGTGGATACGCAGTATTTT. Encoded protein: CASGSRVDTQYF.

The V call is TRBV28, the J call TRBJ1-5; no definite D call. CDR3 length: 12 residues. The germline V gene has CDR1 MDHEN and CDR2 SYDVKM. Trimming removed 6 bases at V and 8 bases at J, with 11 bases between. CDR3 residues: CASSRGVKPQHF. For the CDR3, the DNA is TGTGCCAGCAGCCGCGGTGTTAAGCCCCAGCATTTT.

The chain uses TRBV2 and TRBJ1-5; no clear D. CDR1 is SNHLY, CDR2 FYNNEI, per germline. The length of the CDR3 is 13 residues. Between the trimmed V and J ends, which lost 7 bases and 7 bases, there was a span of 14 bases. The CDR3 spells CASMSREAQPQHF. CDR3 coding DNA: TGTGCCAGCATGTCTAGGGAGGCGCAGCCCCAGCATTTT.

The chain employs TRBV19 and TRBJ1-5; D is perhaps TRBD1 (5 bases). V was trimmed by 5 bases and J by 5 bases, leaving 7 bases between them. The CDR3 totals 12 residues. Germline CDR1 is LNHDA and CDR2 is SQIVND (reference sequence). In nucleotides, the CDR3 is TGTGCCAGTAGTCAGGGTTATCAGCCCCAGCATTTT. Encoded protein: CASSQGYQPQHF.

This chain joins TRBV5-4 and TRBJ2-3, with 10 bases matching TRBD1. The CDR3 covers 16 residues. Germline CDR1 is SGHNT and CDR2 is YYREEE (reference sequence). With 6 bases clipped from V and 3 bases from J, the junction kept 10 bases outside the gene matches. The CDR3 region has the DNA TGTGCCAGCAAAACTGGCGGGACAGGGGCGACAGATACGCAGTATTTT. This encodes CASKTGGTGATDTQYF.

In its sample, this clone was seen once. CDR3 amino acids: CASRDRGRGTGELFF. The DNA of the CDR3 is TGTGCCAGCAGGGACAGGGGCAGGGGAACCGGGGAGCTGTTTTTT. V usage is TRBV28 and J usage is TRBJ2-2, with 9 bases matching TRBD1. CDR1 MDHEN and CDR2 SYDVKM come from the germline V gene. Germline trimming cut 6 bases from V and 5 bases from J; bases unmatched to any gene: 7. This CDR3 has 15 amino acids.

The chain has TRBV30 and TRBJ1-6; possible D gene TRBD1, 5 bases. Germline loops: CDR1 GTSNPN, CDR2 SVGIG (reference sequence). V gave up 1 base and J gave up 10 bases, with 11 bases separating them. The CDR3 sequence is 13 residues long. The CDR3 reads CAWSEAGRSPLHF. The CDR3 DNA reads as TGTGCCTGGAGTGAGGCAGGGAGGTCACCCCTCCACTTT.

This clone was recorded a few times. J is TRBJ2-7 and V is TRBV6-5; D is possibly TRBD1 (6 bases). There are 12 residues in the CDR3. Germline V CDR1 and CDR2: MNHEY, SVGAGI. Trimming shortened V by 5 bases and J by 6 bases, and 11 bases separated the two germline ends. CDR3 coding DNA: TGTGCCAGCAGTCGTACAGGGTTCGAGCAGTACTTC. Translated, it gives CASSRTGFEQYF.

The chain combines TRBV5-1 with TRBJ1-5; the D gene is possibly TRBD1 (5 bases). The CDR3 is made up of 15 amino acids. The ends were cut back, 0 bases at V and 5 bases at J, with 12 bases in the middle. In germline, CDR1 is SGHRS, CDR2 YFSETQ. CDR3 sequence (DNA): TGCGCCAGCAGCTTGGCCGTGGGGCACGATCAGCCCCAGCATTTT. It translates to CASSLAVGHDQPQHF.

This clone was observed once. The chain couples TRBV28 to TRBJ1-2; TRBD1 might be the D (6 bases). The CDR3 covers 16 residues. V dropped 4 bases and J dropped 1 base, with 16 bases sitting between them. CDR1 is MDHEN and CDR2 is SYDVKM in the germline V gene. CDR3 sequence: CASSSPSEQGNYGYTF. The CDR3 DNA sequence: TGTGCCAGCAGTTCCCCCTCGGAACAGGGTAACTATGGCTACACCTTC.

Turning to this clone: The sample carries other DNA sequences with the same CDR3. The chain uses TRBV6-6 and TRBJ1-1, with D hard to call. The ends were cut back, 5 bases at V and 0 bases at J, with 7 bases in the middle. The CDR3 extends over 13 amino acids. Germline lookup yields CDR1 MNHNY and CDR2 SVGAGI (reference sequence). CDR3 loop: CASSTTVNTEAFF. The CDR3 DNA reads TGTGCCAGCAGTACAACAGTGAACACTGAAGCTTTCTTT.

This rearrangement joins TRBV5-1 to TRBJ2-5, with D hard to call. The CDR3 contains 12 residues. V was clipped by 4 bases and J by 0 bases, with 4 bases between them. CDR1 is SGHRS, CDR2 YFSETQ, per germline. The CDR3 bases are TGCGCCAGCAGCGCAGACCAAGAGACCCAGTACTTC. The encoded protein is CASSADQETQYF.

The rearrangement links TRBV6-2 or TRBV6-3 to TRBJ2-2; unclear D gene. Germline CDR1 is MNHEY and CDR2 is SVGEGT. The CDR3 length is 12 residues. V gave up 5 bases and J gave up 13 bases, with 14 bases separating them. For the CDR3, the DNA is TGTGCCAGCAGTCTCCCTGGTCGAGGGCTGTTTTTT. Its protein product is CASSLPGRGLFF.

Ten or more counts support this clone. The chain recombines TRBV7-2 with TRBJ2-7; TRBD2 matches at 9 bases. The germline V gene has CDR1 SGHTA and CDR2 FQGNSA. This CDR3 region has 16 residues. J was trimmed by 4 bases and V by 1 base; bases with no gene match: 8. The CDR3 nucleotides read TGTGCCAGCAGCTTAGGATCAAGCGGGGGGACATACGAGCAGTACTTC. This gives the protein CASSLGSSGGTYEQYF.

The chain recombines TRBV4-3 with TRBJ1-6; D not resolved. The V end lost 6 bases, the J end lost 13 bases, and 13 bases lay between the germline ends. The CDR3 is 12 residues long. Germline assignment: CDR1 LGHNA and CDR2 YSLEER. This CDR3 reads CASRLDQRPLHF. CDR3 bases: TGCGCCAGCAGGCTAGATCAAAGGCCCCTCCACTTT.

The rearrangement uses TRBV5-1 and TRBJ1-6; unclear D gene. V lost 0 bases to trimming and J lost 10 bases, with 8 bases between them. This CDR3 has 13 residues. Germline V gene data show CDR1 as SGHRS and CDR2 as YFSETQ. The CDR3 reads CASSLDTNSPLHF. For the CDR3, the DNA is TGCGCCAGCAGCTTGGACACTAACTCACCCCTCCACTTT.

The chain recombines TRBV7-2 with TRBJ1-1; D possibly corresponds to TRBD1 (5 bases). The CDR3 has 13 amino acids. The germline V gene has CDR1 SGHTA and CDR2 FQGNSA. V lost 0 bases to trimming and J lost 9 bases, with 11 bases between them. The DNA of the CDR3 is TGTGCCAGCAGCTTAGCGGGGCGCAGAAAAGCTTTCTTT. Translated: CASSLAGRRKAFF.

The chain recombines TRBV5-1 with TRBJ1-2; 8 nucleotides agree with TRBD1. V gave up 4 bases and J gave up 4 bases; unmatched junction bases: 6. The CDR3 extends over 14 amino acids. The germline V gene has CDR1 SGHRS and CDR2 YFSETQ. The CDR3 is CASSQGQGGYGYTF. As DNA, the CDR3 is TGCGCCAGCAGCCAAGGACAGGGTGGCTATGGCTACACCTTC.

This clone was seen a single time. This chain uses TRBV7-8 with TRBJ2-1; D is unresolved. Trimming shortened V by 5 bases and J by 4 bases, and 9 bases separated the two germline ends. Looked up from germline, CDR1 is SGHVS and CDR2 is FQNEAQ. The CDR3 covers 13 residues. CDR3 coding DNA: TGTGCCAGCAGCCCAAGCGATTACAATGAGCAGTTCTTC. Its translation: CASSPSDYNEQFF. Together with reference TRBV7-8 and TRBJ2-1, the CDR3 gives the full variable domain: GAGVSQSPRYKVAKRGQDVALRCDPISGHVSLFWYQQALGQGPEFLTYFQNEAQLDKSGLPSDRFFAERPEGSVSTLKIQRTQQEDSAVYLCASSPSDYNEQFFGPGTRLTVL.

The rearrangement uses TRBV6-5 and TRBJ1-6, with TRBD1 matching over 7 bases. Germline V gives CDR1 MNHEY, CDR2 SVGAGI. The CDR3 has 14 amino acids. The J segment lost 7 bases and the V segment lost 7 bases, leaving 7 bases of the junction unmatched. The CDR3 spells CASTAGTENSPLHF. The CDR3 nucleotides are TGTGCCAGCACCGCCGGGACAGAGAATTCACCCCTCCACTTT.